This T cell receptor beta chain was captured by sequencing in a study of CD8 T cells in ankylosing spondylitis. Library preparation for TCR beta used quantitative 5'-RACE with molecular barcodes. MiXCR, applied by TCRdb to the 5' RACE reads, yields one record per CDR3 protein. Of a few hundred thousand distinct CDR3 sequences in the sample, under 25% were seen once. CDR1 and CDR2 from the germline V gene are SGHTA and FQGNSA. The CDR3 spans 16 residues. With 6 bases removed from V and 0 bases from J, the gap between germline ends came to 17 bases. Notes on this clonotype: What it binds is unknown.

Study-level results: Clones that were linked to disease were CD8+ and were relatively rare in peripheral blood. Matched ankylosing spondylitis synovial fluid reportedly contained a significantly enriched population of disease-linked clones. Several of the motif variants were reported before in synovial fluid and blood from reactive arthritis.

Sample: blood, either unsorted or a sorted T cell fraction (not recorded which). This clonotype was sampled from a female donor with ankylosing spondylitis or in good health (not recorded which). This chain links TRBV7-2 with TRBJ1-2; D perhaps matches TRBD1 (6 bases). The CDR3 nucleotides are TGTGCCAGCAGTCCAAGAGGGGGATTAGCTAACTATGGCTACACCTTC. Its translation is CASSPRGGLANYGYTF.